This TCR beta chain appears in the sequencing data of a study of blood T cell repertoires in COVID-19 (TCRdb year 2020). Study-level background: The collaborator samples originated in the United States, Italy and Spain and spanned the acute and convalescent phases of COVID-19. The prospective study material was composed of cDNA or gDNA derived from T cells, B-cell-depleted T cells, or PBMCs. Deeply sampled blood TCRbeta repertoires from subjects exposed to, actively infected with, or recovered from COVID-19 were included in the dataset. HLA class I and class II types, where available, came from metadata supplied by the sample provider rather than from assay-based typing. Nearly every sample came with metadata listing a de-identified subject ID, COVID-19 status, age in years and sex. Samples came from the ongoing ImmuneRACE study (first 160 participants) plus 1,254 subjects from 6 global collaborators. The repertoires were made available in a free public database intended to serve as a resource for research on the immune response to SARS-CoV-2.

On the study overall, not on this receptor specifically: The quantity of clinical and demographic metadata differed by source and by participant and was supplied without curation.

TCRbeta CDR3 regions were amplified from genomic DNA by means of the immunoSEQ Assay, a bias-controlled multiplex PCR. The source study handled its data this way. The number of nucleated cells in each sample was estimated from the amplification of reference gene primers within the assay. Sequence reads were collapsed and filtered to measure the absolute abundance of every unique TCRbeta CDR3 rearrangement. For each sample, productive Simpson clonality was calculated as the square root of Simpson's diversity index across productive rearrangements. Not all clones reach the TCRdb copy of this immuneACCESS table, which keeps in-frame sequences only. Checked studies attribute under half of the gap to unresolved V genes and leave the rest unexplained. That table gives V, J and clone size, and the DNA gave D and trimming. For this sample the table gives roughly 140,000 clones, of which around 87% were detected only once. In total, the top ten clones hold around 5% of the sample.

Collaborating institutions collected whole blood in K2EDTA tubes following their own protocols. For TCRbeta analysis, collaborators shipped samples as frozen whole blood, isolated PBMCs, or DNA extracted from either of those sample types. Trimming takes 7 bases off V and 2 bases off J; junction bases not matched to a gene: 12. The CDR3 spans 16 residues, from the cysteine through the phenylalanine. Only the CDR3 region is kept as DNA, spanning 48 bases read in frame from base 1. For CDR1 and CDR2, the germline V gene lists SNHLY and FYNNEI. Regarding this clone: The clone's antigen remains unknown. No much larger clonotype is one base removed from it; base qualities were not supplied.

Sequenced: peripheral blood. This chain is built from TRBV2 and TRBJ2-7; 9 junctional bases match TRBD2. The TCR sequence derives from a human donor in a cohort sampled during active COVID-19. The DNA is TGTGCCAGCAACGATGGAGAGCGGGAGGATACCTACGAGCAGTACTTC. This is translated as CASNDGEREDTYEQYF.